This T cell receptor beta chain is drawn from a study of PD-1 blockade in classical Hodgkin lymphoma. Time point given: newly diagnosed, previously untreated cHL patient sample. Magnetic negative selection was used to purify CD8+ T cells from thawed PBMCs. PBMCs from untreated, newly diagnosed classical Hodgkin lymphoma were comparison samples. Only in-frame clones appear in the TCRdb table, and some are missing; sequencing was by immunoSEQ multiplex PCR. The sample contains 23,000 or so clones, approximately 87% of which appear only once. Sequenced: CD8+ T cells from blood. This clonotype was obtained from a human donor with classical Hodgkin lymphoma.

The CDR3 loop reads CASSLKGAGEAFF. CDR3 nucleotide sequence: TGTGCCAGCAGCTTAAAAGGGGCAGGTGAAGCTTTCTTT. This rearrangement joins TRBV7-2 to TRBJ1-1; D is perhaps TRBD1 (5 bases). Germline values: CDR1 SGHTA, CDR2 FQGNSA. Trimming removed 2 bases at V and 7 bases at J, with 11 bases between. This CDR3 has 13 residues.